The 10 T cell receptor beta chains listed next were all sequenced from one sample in a study of blood T cell repertoires in COVID-19. Assay used: immunoSEQ multiplex PCR; TCRdb lists only in-frame clones, some missing. The data hold 250,000 to 350,000 clones, with 85% to 90% observed a single time. Source material: peripheral blood. These receptors came from a woman aged 45-60 years with COVID-19, enrolled during active disease.

The J gene is TRBJ2-2, the V gene TRBV7-6; D call uncertain. V lost 2 bases and J lost 6, with 4 bases in between. The CDR3 has 12 amino acids. Germline V gives CDR1 SGHVS, CDR2 FNYEAQ. CDR3 DNA sequence: TGTGCCAGCAGCTTACTATCCGGGGAGCTGTTTTTT. Encoded protein: CASSLLSGELFF. Supplemented by reference TRBV7-6 and TRBJ2-2, the full variable domain reads GAGVSQSPRYKVTKRGQDVALRCDPISGHVSLYWYRQALGQGPEFLTYFNYEAQQDKSGLPNDRFSAERPEGSISTLTIQRTEQRDSAMYRCASSLLSGELFFGEGSRLTVL.

This clone was observed a handful of times. This chain connects TRBV30 to TRBJ1-2; TRBD1 is a possible D gene (5 bases). There are 15 residues in the CDR3. V shed 0 bases and J shed 2 bases, with 13 bases lying between them. Germline values: CDR1 GTSNPN, CDR2 SVGIG (reference sequence). The CDR3 sequence: CAWSVRDRGNYGYTF. The CDR3 DNA reads TGTGCCTGGAGTGTGCGGGACCGCGGAAACTATGGCTACACCTTC.

The chain couples TRBV11-3 to TRBJ2-5; 7 bases agree with TRBD2. CDR3 length: 16 residues. Germline CDR1 and CDR2: SGHNT and YENEEA. After removal of 1 base from V and 2 bases from J, the junction contained 7 bases not matched to a gene. The CDR3 is CASSLGTGGGQETQYF. DNA of the CDR3: TGTGCCAGCAGCTTAGGGACGGGAGGAGGTCAAGAGACCCAGTACTTC.

This clone was recorded many times. The rearrangement uses TRBV9 and TRBJ2-7; TRBD2 matches 7 bases. CDR3 size: 15 residues. Germline V gene sequence: CDR1 SGDLS, CDR2 YYNGEE. V lost 4 bases and J lost 0; bases outside the gene matches: 7. Here the CDR3 reads CASSPDGRVSYEQYF. The CDR3 DNA follows: TGTGCCAGCAGCCCCGATGGGAGGGTCTCCTACGAGCAGTACTTC.

The gene calls are TRBV29-1 and TRBJ1-1, with 12 bases aligning to TRBD1. The CDR3 covers 12 residues. CDR1 and CDR2 from the germline V gene are SQVTM and ANQGSEA. V lost 7 bases, J lost 11 bases, and 8 bases stayed unmatched. The CDR3 region is CSAEGQGARAFF. In nucleotides, the CDR3 is TGCAGCGCGGAGGGACAGGGGGCGAGGGCTTTCTTT.

The chain uses TRBV20-1 and TRBJ2-3, with 10 bases lining up with TRBD2. This CDR3 comprises 16 residues. J gave up 3 bases and V 3 bases, and 9 bases lay outside the gene matches. CDR1 and CDR2 from the germline V gene are DFQATT and SNEGSKA (reference sequence). For the CDR3, the DNA is TGCAGTGCTAGTCTGGCTAGCGGGGGTCGGACAGATACGCAGTATTTT. Residues: CSASLASGGRTDTQYF.

J is TRBJ2-1 and V is TRBV2; tentative D call: TRBD1 (5 bases). CDR1 and CDR2 (germline): SNHLY, FYNNEI. Trimming removed 7 bases at V and 11 bases at J, with 12 bases between. This CDR3 has 11 residues. The CDR3 sequence is CASTERGQQFF. The CDR3 nucleotides read TGTGCCAGCACGGAAAGGGGTCAGCAGTTCTTC. The full variable domain, its missing parts supplied by reference TRBV2 and TRBJ2-1, is EPEVTQTPSHQVTQMGQEVILRCVPISNHLYFYWYRQILGQKVEFLVSFYNNEISEKSEIFDDQFSVERPDGSNFTLKIRSTKLEDSAMYFCASTERGQQFFGPGTRLTVL.

The CDR3 protein is CAWSGGRGHYNEQFF. The DNA of the CDR3 is TGTGCCTGGAGCGGGGGCAGGGGGCATTACAATGAGCAGTTCTTC. The rearrangement uses TRBV30 and TRBJ2-1; TRBD1 matches 8 bases. The V gene end was trimmed by 3 bases and the J gene end by 4 bases; junction bases not matched to a gene: 8. CDR1 is GTSNPN, CDR2 SVGIG, per germline (reference sequence). The CDR3 length is 15 residues. Drawing the rest from reference TRBV30 and TRBJ2-1, the complete variable domain is SQTIHQWPATLVQPVGSPLSLECTVEGTSNPNLYWYRQAAGRGLQLLFYSVGIGQISSEVPQNLSASRPQDRQFILSSKKLLLSDSGFYLCAWSGGRGHYNEQFFGPGTRLTVL.

CDR3 bases: TGCAGCGTTGACGGGGAGATGAACACTGAAGCTTTCTTT. Its protein is CSVDGEMNTEAFF. The genes are TRBV29-1 and TRBJ1-1; unclear D gene. Trimming stripped 3 bases from V and 0 bases from J, with 8 bases between. CDR1 and CDR2 from the germline V gene are SQVTM and ANQGSEA. The CDR3 extends over 13 amino acids.

This clone occurred once. The chain has TRBV4-3 and TRBJ2-2, with 12 bases lining up with TRBD1. CDR1 and CDR2 from the germline V gene are LGHNA and YSLEER. With 4 bases clipped from V and 7 bases from J, the junction kept 4 bases outside the gene matches. This CDR3 is 15 amino acids long. This CDR3 reads CASSRGTGGVGELFF. CDR3 DNA sequence: TGCGCCAGCAGCCGAGGGACAGGGGGCGTCGGGGAGCTGTTTTTT.